The 23 T cell receptor beta chains listed next were all sequenced from one sample in a study of cytomegalovirus exposure and HLA in healthy donors. The PCR had 60 Vbeta and 13 Jbeta primers. TCRdb's copy holds only in-frame clones and misses some; the assay was immunoSEQ multiplex PCR. This table holds around 53,000 clones. Sequencing input: PBMCs. These receptor sequences come from a male donor in good health and CMV-seropositive.

This rearrangement joins TRBV4-3 to TRBJ1-1; 8 nucleotides agree with TRBD1. Germline assignment: CDR1 LGHNA and CDR2 YSLEER. This CDR3 has 12 residues. The V segment lost 4 bases and the J segment 14 bases; nucleotides outside the gene matches: 9. CDR3 protein: CASSLLGQGLFF. DNA of the CDR3: TGCGCCAGCAGCCTCCTAGGACAGGGTCTCTTCTTT.

This sequence joins TRBV4-2 and TRBJ2-5; 9 bases align to TRBD1. V lost 4 bases, J lost 4 bases, and 7 bases stayed unmatched. Germline V gene sequence: CDR1 LGHNA, CDR2 YNFKEQ. The CDR3 is made up of 15 amino acids. The CDR3 protein is CASSRETGGAETQYF. The CDR3 nucleotides read TGTGCCAGCAGCCGTGAGACAGGGGGAGCAGAGACCCAGTACTTC.

This chain joins TRBV7-9 and TRBJ2-2, with D possibly being TRBD1 (5 bases). With 6 bases removed from V and 0 bases from J, the gap between germline ends came to 17 bases. Germline CDR1 is SEHNR and CDR2 is FQNEAQ (reference sequence). This CDR3 is 17 amino acids long. CDR3 region: CASRAHPRTSNTGELFF. The CDR3 nucleotides are TGTGCCAGCAGAGCCCACCCTCGGACATCGAACACCGGGGAGCTGTTTTTT.

The rearrangement uses TRBV7-2 and TRBJ2-3; TRBD2 matches 7 bases. This CDR3 region has 14 residues. CDR1 and CDR2 (germline): SGHTA, FQGNSA. Germline trimming cut 0 bases from V and 3 bases from J; bases unmatched to any gene: 0. The CDR3 here is CASSLAGGTDTQYF. Written as DNA, the CDR3 is TGTGCCAGCAGCTTAGCGGGGGGGACAGATACGCAGTATTTT.

V gene TRBV27 combines with J gene TRBJ2-2, with D maybe TRBD2 (6 bases). In germline, CDR1 is MNHEY, CDR2 SMNVEV (reference sequence). The CDR3 runs to 15 residues. V was shortened by 3 bases and J by 5 bases, with 13 bases between the two germline ends. The CDR3 bases are TGTGCCAGCAGTTTGAGAGCGGGTGGGACCGGGGAGCTGTTTTTT. Translating gives CASSLRAGGTGELFF.

The chain joins TRBV15 to TRBJ1-5, with D possibly matching TRBD1 (6 bases). The CDR3 extends over 15 amino acids. V was trimmed by 4 bases and J by 4 bases, leaving 14 bases between them. Germline CDR1 LNHNV, CDR2 YYDKDF (reference sequence). This chain's CDR3 is CATSTPPGENQPQHF. CDR3 nucleotide sequence: TGTGCCACCAGCACGCCCCCAGGGGAAAATCAGCCCCAGCATTTT.

J is TRBJ1-2 and V is TRBV15; 7 nucleotides match TRBD1. Germline V gene lookup returns CDR1 LNHNV and CDR2 YYDKDF (reference sequence). Trimming took 5 bases from V and 4 from J; bases not matched to a gene: 4. CDR3 length: 13 amino acids. The CDR3 here is CATSPGQIYGYTF. CDR3 DNA: TGTGCCACCAGCCCGGGACAGATCTATGGCTACACCTTC.

The rearrangement links TRBV6-5 to TRBJ2-1, with 7 bases identical to TRBD1. Germline trimming cut 4 bases from V and 4 bases from J; bases unmatched to any gene: 7. Germline CDR1 is MNHEY and CDR2 is SVGAGI. The CDR3 runs to 15 residues. CDR3 sequence reads: CASSSRDSSYNEQFF. CDR3 bases: TGTGCCAGCAGTTCCCGGGACAGTAGTTACAATGAGCAGTTCTTC.

This sequence joins TRBV9 and TRBJ1-2; TRBD1 is a possible D gene (5 bases). Trimming pared 3 bases from V and 3 bases from J, leaving 33 bases between. CDR3 length: 21 amino acids. The germline CDR1 and CDR2 sequences are SGDLS and YYNGEE. As DNA, the CDR3 is TGTGCCAGCAGCGCCCCGGCCCGTAGCTACGGTGGGGAGGGGAGAGACTATGGCTACACCTTC. Amino acids: CASSAPARSYGGEGRDYGYTF.

The V and J genes are TRBV7-9 and TRBJ2-1, with 8 nucleotides matching TRBD2. Germline CDR1 and CDR2: SEHNR and FQNEAQ (reference sequence). The CDR3 has 11 residues. With 11 bases clipped from V and 6 bases from J, the junction kept 3 bases outside the gene matches. The CDR3 nucleotides read TGTGCCGGGACTAGGAGCAATGAGCAGTTCTTC. Protein sequence: CAGTRSNEQFF.

The V and J genes are TRBV25-1 and TRBJ2-1; D unclear. V was clipped by 4 bases and J by 7 bases, with 5 bases between them. CDR3 size: 11 residues. Germline V gene data show CDR1 as MGHDK and CDR2 as SYGVNS. The CDR3 spells CASSVYNEQFF. The CDR3 DNA follows: TGTGCCAGCAGTGTGTATAATGAGCAGTTCTTC. Combining the CDR3 with reference TRBV25-1 and TRBJ2-1 gives the whole variable domain EADIYQTPRYLVIGTGKKITLECSQTMGHDKMYWYQQDPGMELHLIHYSYGVNSTEKGDLSSESTVSRIRTEHFPLTLESARPSHTSQYLCASSVYNEQFFGPGTRLTVL.

The chain employs TRBV7-7 and TRBJ2-5; 10 bases agree with TRBD2. Germline V gene sequence: CDR1 SSHAT, CDR2 FNYEAQ (reference sequence). Trimming at V came to 1 base and at J to 1 base, leaving 6 bases not matched to a gene. The length of the CDR3 is 17 residues. The CDR3 reads CASSLGLAGDFQETQYF. CDR3 bases: TGTGCCAGCAGCTTAGGGCTAGCGGGGGACTTCCAAGAGACCCAGTACTTC.

V and J are TRBV19 and TRBJ1-1, with 8 bases that match TRBD1. The trim removed 3 bases at V and 10 bases at J, leaving 7 bases unmatched. Germline-derived CDR1 and CDR2 are LNHDA and SQIVND (reference sequence). The CDR3 consists of 13 residues. The CDR3 loop is CASSISTGAIAFF. In nucleotides, the CDR3 is TGTGCCAGTAGTATCTCGACAGGGGCCATAGCTTTCTTT.

The chain carries TRBV4-1 and TRBJ1-5; no firm D call. Germline CDR1 and CDR2: MGHRA and YSYEKL. CDR3 length: 13 amino acids. Deletions cut 0 bases from V and 5 bases from J, with 5 bases between. The CDR3 protein is CASSQERDQPQHF. DNA for the CDR3: TGCGCCAGCAGCCAAGAGAGAGATCAGCCCCAGCATTTT.

V usage is TRBV30 and J usage is TRBJ1-6; possibly TRBD1 for D (6 bases). The CDR3 consists of 13 residues. Trimming took off 8 bases at V and 6 bases at J, with 14 bases between the two ends. From germline, CDR1 is GTSNPN and CDR2 SVGIG (reference sequence). The CDR3 region is CAVGRDTNSPLHF. In DNA, the CDR3 is TGTGCCGTCGGGAGGGACACTAATTCACCCCTCCACTTT.

The chain recombines TRBV13 with TRBJ1-4; 8 bases agree with TRBD1. Losses at the gene ends were 5 bases for V and 7 bases for J; bases not matched to a gene: 6. CDR3 length: 14 residues. Germline CDR1 PRHDT, CDR2 FYEKMQ (reference sequence). The CDR3 spells CASSMTGDGEKLFF. The CDR3 nucleotides read TGTGCCAGCAGCATGACAGGGGACGGTGAAAAACTGTTTTTT.

This chain connects TRBV5-4 to TRBJ1-2; 8 positions match TRBD1. The ends lost 5 bases at V and 2 bases at J; junction bases unmatched: 5. The CDR3 has 14 amino acids. Germline CDR1 reads SGHNT; CDR2 reads YYREEE (reference sequence). CDR3 nucleotides: TGTGCCAGCAGTTTAGACAGGGGCAACTATGGCTACACCTTC. Its translation: CASSLDRGNYGYTF. The full variable domain, completed using reference TRBV5-4 and TRBJ1-2, is ETGVTQSPTHLIKTRGQQVTLRCSSQSGHNTVSWYQQALGQGPQFIFQYYREEENGRGNFPPRFSGLQFPNYSSELNVNALELDDSALYLCASSLDRGNYGYTFGSGTRLTVV.

This chain links TRBV7-3 with TRBJ2-3; D gene ambiguous. Germline V gives CDR1 SGHTA, CDR2 FQGTGA. The CDR3 is made up of 14 amino acids. V was clipped by 5 bases and J by 7 bases, with 16 bases between them. The CDR3 spells CASSNPVVRNTQYF. CDR3 DNA: TGTGCCAGCAGCAATCCCGTGGTGCGGAATACGCAGTATTTT. Full variable domain (remainder filled in from reference TRBV7-3 and TRBJ2-3): GAGVSQTPSNKVTEKGKYVELRCDPISGHTALYWYRQSLGQGPEFLIYFQGTGAADDSGLPNDRFFAVRPEGSVSTLKIQRTERGDSAVYLCASSNPVVRNTQYFGPGTRLTVL.

V and J are TRBV6-1 and TRBJ2-7; 7 bases are a match to TRBD1. Germline CDR1 MNHNS, CDR2 SASEGT. The CDR3 runs 18 residues. V was pared by 2 bases and J by 0 bases, with 13 bases of the junction left unmatched. This CDR3 is CASSEIGTADLSSYEQYF. The DNA for the CDR3 is TGTGCCAGCAGTGAAATTGGGACAGCCGACTTGAGCTCCTACGAGCAGTACTTC.

The chain employs TRBV2 and TRBJ1-1, with D unclear. The CDR3 totals 14 residues. V lost 1 base, J lost 2 bases, and 8 bases lay in between. Germline CDR1 is SNHLY and CDR2 is FYNNEI. The CDR3 is CASSEDRTNTEAFF. As DNA, the CDR3 is TGTGCCAGCAGTGAAGACAGAACTAACACTGAAGCTTTCTTT.

The chain is built from TRBV25-1 and TRBJ2-5; 7 bases are shared with TRBD2. The end of the DNA fits TRBJ2-7 better, so the J call may be wrong. Germline assignment: CDR1 MGHDK and CDR2 SYGVNS. This CDR3 is 12 amino acids long. CDR3 nucleotide sequence: TGTGCCAGCAGGAACTCGGGGGGCGAGCAGTACTTC. It is translated as CASRNSGGEQYF.

The V and J genes are TRBV9 and TRBJ2-7, with D possibly TRBD2 on 7 matching bases. The germline gives CDR1 SGDLS, CDR2 YYNGEE. CDR3 length: 14 residues. V lost 0 bases and J lost 2, with 9 bases in between. The CDR3 loop reads CASSVAGGPYEQYF. DNA of the CDR3: TGTGCCAGCAGCGTAGCGGGGGGCCCCTACGAGCAGTACTTC.

The chain couples TRBV21-1 to TRBJ2-1; TRBD1, the D gene given by the table, was not confirmed from the DNA. TRBV21-1 is tagged as a pseudogene. This CDR3 is built from 16 residues. The CDR3 region is CASSKVIYRRGNEQFF. The CDR3 bases are TGTGCCAGCAGCAAAGTAATCTACCGAAGGGGCAATGAGCAGTTCTTC.